This TCR beta chain was sequenced in a study of T cell clones after liver transplantation. Regarding the study as a whole: A larger donor-reactive than third-party decline suggested partial antigen-specific deletion. Rather than being deleted, graft donor-reactive T cells may have moved into the graft.

As regards this clone: Its antigen is as yet unknown.

The CDR3 is 15 residues long. The germline V gene has CDR1 MNHEY and CDR2 SVGAGI. With 2 bases removed from V and 0 bases from J, the gap between germline ends came to 7 bases. Sequenced by immunoSEQ multiplex PCR; TCRdb stores in-frame clones only, minus some. Of tens of thousands of clones in the sample, less than 85% were seen once. Sample: CD4+ T cells from blood, taken at the approximately 16-month timepoint. This chain joins TRBV6-5 and TRBJ2-2; D is uncertain. This sequence was found in a human patient who received a liver transplant. The graft donor may have given rise to some T cells. As DNA, the CDR3 is TGTGCCAGCAGTTACAGCGCCACGAACACCGGGGAGCTGTTTTTT. Translated: CASSYSATNTGELFF.